These T cell receptor beta chains were read from a single sample in a study of tumor-infiltrating lymphocytes in primary liver carcinoma. One entry per CDR3 protein, called by TCRdb with MiXCR from the multiplex PCR reads. The data show tens of thousands of distinct CDR3 sequences, with roughly three quarters seen just once and about 40% held by the top ten. Sequencing was done on a sample of liver tumor tissue from sampling region 4. Receptor source: a woman between 25 and 40 years old with primary liver carcinoma and hepatitis B virus infection. Each CDR3 is given with its conserved first and last residue. The D gene is left open where the match is weak. Expanded clones are given a class, and other clones once, few, many or no size at all.

d_gene | j_gene | v_gene | abundance | CDR3aa | CDR3nt
. | TRBJ2-4 | TRBV6-1 | once | CASTRAAGPFGIAKNIQYF | TGTGCCAGCACCCGAGCGGCTGGGCCTTTCGGGATAGCCAAAAACATTCAGTACTTC
. | TRBJ1-2 | TRBV4-3 | . | CASSQNWGKVNGYTF | TGCGCCAGCAGCCAAAATTGGGGTAAGGTGAATGGCTACACCTTC
TRBD2 | TRBJ2-2 | TRBV4-3 | . | CTSSVLAGGPRSNTGELFF | TGCACCAGCAGCGTACTAGCGGGAGGGCCCCGCTCTAACACCGGGGAGCTGTTTTTT
. | TRBJ2-3 | TRBV5-4 | . | CASSLDGHSSPTDTQYF | TGTGCCAGCAGCCTAGACGGACACTCTTCACCCACAGATACGCAGTATTTT
TRBD2 | TRBJ2-4 | TRBV5-5 | . | CASSLVGMGEGSDIQYF | TGTGCGAGCAGCTTGGTAGGAATGGGGGAGGGGTCGGACATTCAGTACTTC
. | TRBJ1-6 | TRBV28 | . | CVSNGVSGASPLHF | TGTGTCAGCAATGGAGTATCCGGAGCTTCACCCCTCCACTTT
. | TRBJ2-2 | TRBV6-5 | . | CASTPRIGFTGGLLF | TGTGCCAGCACTCCGCGGATAGGGTTCACCGGGGGGCTGCTTTTT
TRBD2 | TRBJ2-1 | TRBV29-1 | . | CSVGTSGSSYNEQFF | TGCAGCGTTGGGACTAGCGGGAGCTCCTACAATGAGCAGTTCTTC
. | TRBJ2-3 | TRBV6-1 | many | CASRAVWFTGTQYF | TGTGCCAGCCGTGCTGTGTGGTTTACAGGTACGCAGTATTTT
. | TRBJ2-7 | TRBV11-2 | . | CVSSLEKGYGQYF | TGTGTCAGCAGCTTAGAAAAAGGCTACGGGCAGTACTTC
. | TRBJ2-5 | TRBV10-3 | once | CAICESASRQETQYF | TGTGCCATATGTGAGTCGGCTAGCAGACAAGAGACCCAGTACTTC
. | TRBJ1-1 | TRBV10-3 | once | CAISPVGNTEAFF | TGTGCCATCAGTCCGGTAGGAAACACTGAAGCTTTCTTT
. | TRBJ2-2 | TRBV4-3 | few | CASSSMGTVELFF | TGCGCCAGCAGCTCGATGGGAACCGTGGAGCTGTTTTTT
. | TRBJ1-3 | TRBV11-2 | . | CASSLYGETGDTIYF | TGTGCCAGCAGCTTATACGGAGAGACTGGAGACACCATATATTTT
. | TRBJ2-7 | TRBV11-2 | . | CASIPGNSHEQYF | TGTGCCAGCATCCCCGGGAACAGCCACGAGCAGTACTTC
. | TRBJ1-2 | TRBV30 | . | CAWSVDRGSDYTF | TGTGCCTGGAGTGTGGATCGGGGTAGTGACTATACCTTC
. | TRBJ2-1 | TRBV4-3 | . | CASTQDAASSYNEQFF | TGCGCCAGCACCCAAGATGCGGCAAGCTCCTACAATGAACAGTTCTTC
. | TRBJ1-1 | TRBV11-3 | . | CGSSLENTEAFF | TGTGGCAGCAGCCTGGAGAACACTGAAGCTTTCTTT
. | TRBJ1-2 | TRBV4-3 | . | CASSQGEGRGRAATNYDNTF | TGCGCCAGCAGCCAAGGCGAAGGAAGGGGCAGGGCCGCTACTAACTATGACAACACCTTC
TRBD2 | TRBJ2-1 | TRBV12-3/TRBV12-4 | . | CASTPFGLAGGNEQFF | TGTGCCAGCACCCCTTTCGGACTAGCGGGGGGCAATGAGCAGTTCTTC
. | TRBJ2-5 | TRBV30 | . | CAWKVLGASLGTQYF | TGTGCCTGGAAGGTCTTGGGCGCTTCCCTAGGCACCCAGTACTTC
. | TRBJ1-5 | TRBV12-3/TRBV12-4 | . | CASSRLDMGTDQAQRF | TGTGCCAGCAGCCGATTAGATATGGGGACCGATCAGGCCCAGCGTTTT
TRBD2 | TRBJ2-2 | TRBV2 | . | CASRRGLAGNTVELFF | TGTGCCAGCAGGAGGGGACTAGCGGGAAATACAGTGGAGCTGTTTTTT
. | TRBJ1-6 | TRBV5-5 | few | CASSYSLSSYSSALHF | TGTGCCAGCAGCTATAGCTTGAGCTCCTATAGTTCAGCCCTCCACTTT
. | TRBJ1-3 | TRBV11-2 | . | CASTQGAGNTIYF | TGTGCCTCAACTCAGGGAGCTGGAAACACCATATATTTT
. | TRBJ1-1 | TRBV6-5 | . | CASSLSTGTEAFF | TGTGCCAGCAGTTTAAGTACAGGCACTGAAGCTTTCTTT
TRBD1 | TRBJ2-3 | TRBV11-2 | once | CARSLGGQGFFKDIQYF | TGTGCCAGGAGCTTAGGGGGACAGGGATTTTTCAAAGATATCCAGTATTTT
. | TRBJ2-5 | TRBV28 | . | CVSSLGLRKETEYF | TGTGTCAGCAGTTTGGGATTGCGGAAAGAGACCGAGTACTTC
. | TRBJ2-1 | TRBV12-3/TRBV12-4 | once | CATSYGEQFF | TGTGCCACCAGCTATGGTGAGCAGTTCTTC
TRBD1 | TRBJ1-1 | TRBV29-1 | few | CSIETGNTEAFF | TGCAGCATCGAGACAGGGAACACCGAAGCTTTCTTT
. | TRBJ2-7 | TRBV14 | . | CAGSQTAGTDYEQYF | TGTGCCGGCAGCCAGACGGCGGGGACTGACTACGAGCAGTATTTC
. | TRBJ2-5 | TRBV12-3/TRBV12-4 | . | CVSSTCPRSEGTQYF | TGTGTCAGCAGCACCTGCCCCAGGAGCGAAGGGACCCAGTACTTC
. | TRBJ2-7 | TRBV11-2 | . | CTSSSHPGPYVYEQYF | TGTACCAGCAGCTCACATCCAGGTCCCTACGTCTACGAGCAGTACTTC
. | TRBJ2-7 | TRBV11-2 | medium-sized | CASSLTDGAYEQYF | TGTGCCAGCAGCTTAACCGACGGAGCCTACGAGCAGTACTTC
TRBD1 | TRBJ2-6 | TRBV6-5 | . | CARGPQTGAGANVRTF | TGTGCCAGGGGTCCTCAAACAGGGGCAGGGGCCAACGTCCGGACTTTC
. | TRBJ1-1 | TRBV4-1 | . | CARSPHRGGRTEAFF | TGCGCCAGGAGCCCGCATCGGGGAGGGCGCACTGAAGCTTTCTTT
. | TRBJ1-1 | TRBV11-2 | . | CASSARDIGRKRWSNTGAFF | TGTGCCAGCAGCGCCCGGGACATAGGGCGCAAGAGGTGGAGTAACACTGGAGCTTTCTTT
. | TRBJ1-6 | TRBV28 | . | CGSSGLSGASPLHF | TGTGGCAGTAGTGGACTATCCGGAGCCTCACCCCTCCACTTT
. | TRBJ2-7 | TRBV11-2 | once | CASNPANEQYF | TGCGCCAGCAATCCAGCCAATGAGCAGTACTTC
. | TRBJ2-4 | TRBV28 | . | CASSHRGGAKNFQYF | TGTGCCAGCAGCCATAGGGGGGGGGCCAAAAACTTTCAGTACTTC
TRBD2 | TRBJ2-7 | TRBV7-9 | . | CASSWGLAAHYKLYF | TGTGCCAGCAGCTGGGGACTAGCCGCACATTACAAGCTGTACTTC
. | TRBJ2-6 | TRBV11-2 | . | CASSPGQFWTSSGANVLTF | TGTGCCAGCAGCCCGGGACAGTTCTGGACTAGCTCTGGGGCCAACGTCCTCACTTTC